This passage covers 11 T cell receptor beta chains from one sample sequenced in a study of shared clonotypes between healthy human individuals. Repertoires were generated with immunoSEQ multiplex PCR, while TCRdb's copy carries only in-frame clones and drops some. The repertoire holds 2 million or so clones, roughly 95% seen once, with 0.13% in the top ten. Input material: naive CD4+ T cells sorted from blood. The sample's subset: CD45RA+ positively selected. Source of these receptors: a man between 18 and 35 years old in good health.

V gene TRBV28 combines with J gene TRBJ2-7; a possible D gene is TRBD2 (5 bases). This CDR3 region has 12 residues. CDR1 is MDHEN and CDR2 is SYDVKM in the germline V gene. Trimming shortened V by 9 bases and J by 0 bases, and 9 bases separated the two germline ends. As DNA, the CDR3 is TGTGCCAGTTGGACTGTCTCCTACGAGCAGTACTTC. Translated: CASWTVSYEQYF.

The chain couples TRBV5-1 to TRBJ2-5, with D possibly matching TRBD1 (6 bases). This CDR3 spans 15 amino acids. V was pared by 3 bases and J by 0 bases, with 12 bases between. Germline V lookup: CDR1 SGHRS, CDR2 YFSETQ. The CDR3 loop reads CASSSTGQYQETQYF. The CDR3 nucleotides read TGCGCCAGCAGCTCCACCGGACAGTACCAAGAGACCCAGTACTTC.

The chain uses TRBV9 and TRBJ1-2; tentatively, D is TRBD1 (6 bases). V was pared by 4 bases and J by 7 bases, with 14 bases between. The CDR3 consists of 13 residues. The germline V gene encodes CDR1 SGDLS and CDR2 YYNGEE. CDR3 protein: CASSLMGAGGYTF. The CDR3 bases are TGTGCCAGCAGCCTTATGGGGGCGGGTGGCTACACCTTC. Variable domain in full (rest from reference TRBV9 and TRBJ1-2): DSGVTQTPKHLITATGQRVTLRCSPRSGDLSVYWYQQSLDQGLQFLIQYYNGEERAKGNILERFSAQQFPDLHSELNLSSLELGDSALYFCASSLMGAGGYTFGSGTRLTVV.

As regards this clone: Other DNA sequences in this sample translate to the same CDR3. The gene calls are TRBV5-1 and TRBJ1-1; tentatively, D is TRBD1 (5 bases). This CDR3 comprises 14 residues. The germline V and J ends were trimmed by 3 bases and 1 base, with 10 bases remaining between them. Germline V gene sequence: CDR1 SGHRS, CDR2 YFSETQ. DNA for the CDR3: TGCGCCAGCAGCTCGAGCGGGGGGAACACTGAAGCTTTCTTT. Protein: CASSSSGGNTEAFF.

Concerning this clone: This specimen includes other DNA sequences encoding the same CDR3. This rearrangement joins TRBV18 to TRBJ1-6; the D is unclear. Germline V lookup: CDR1 KGHSH, CDR2 LQKENI. V lost 4 bases to trimming and J lost 7 bases, with 5 bases between them. The CDR3 length is 12 residues. The CDR3 bases are TGTGCCAGCTCACGGCAGAATTCACCCCTCCACTTT. It yields the protein CASSRQNSPLHF.

The chain uses TRBV11-2 and TRBJ2-1, with 9 nucleotides matching TRBD2. The CDR3 extends over 14 amino acids. In germline, CDR1 is SGHAT, CDR2 FQNNGV. The V segment lost 5 bases and the J segment 9 bases; nucleotides outside the gene matches: 8. Here the CDR3 reads CASSAGLASTEQFF. CDR3 coding DNA: TGTGCCAGCAGCGCGGGACTAGCATCAACTGAGCAGTTCTTC.

The chain has TRBV18 and TRBJ2-5; TRBD2 might be the D (6 bases). Germline values: CDR1 KGHSH, CDR2 LQKENI. This CDR3 has 14 amino acids. V lost 6 bases and J 6 bases, leaving 17 bases between the germline ends. CDR3 sequence reads: CASSVGGGEKTQYF. CDR3 DNA: TGTGCCAGCTCCGTGGGCGGAGGGGAAAAGACCCAGTACTTC.

The rearrangement joins TRBV29-1 to TRBJ2-3; D is perhaps TRBD1 (6 bases). CDR3 length: 11 residues. The V gene lost 7 bases and the J gene lost 4 bases, with 9 bases spanning the gap. CDR1 is SQVTM, CDR2 ANQGSEA, per germline. CDR3 region: CSEGVSDTQYF. CDR3 DNA: TGCAGCGAGGGGGTTTCAGATACGCAGTATTTT.

This clone was seen only once. J is TRBJ1-4 and V is TRBV27, with TRBD1 matching 7 bases. The CDR3 has 15 amino acids. The V gene end was trimmed by 3 bases and the J gene end by 7 bases; junction bases not matched to a gene: 8. CDR1 and CDR2 from the germline V gene are MNHEY and SMNVEV (reference sequence). The CDR3 region is CASSFEGATGEKLFF. In DNA, the CDR3 is TGTGCCAGCAGTTTCGAGGGGGCTACCGGTGAAAAACTGTTTTTT.

This chain links TRBV4-1 with TRBJ2-1; 12 nucleotides match TRBD2. J gave up 14 bases and V 0 bases, and 8 bases lay outside the gene matches. The CDR3 length is 15 residues. The germline V gene has CDR1 MGHRA and CDR2 YSYEKL. Here the CDR3 reads CASSQDETSGRREFF. Written as DNA, the CDR3 is TGCGCCAGCAGCCAAGATGAAACTAGCGGGAGGCGGGAGTTCTTC.

The V gene is TRBV10-3, the J gene TRBJ2-1; 11 bases align to TRBD1. CDR3 length equals 17 residues. V trimming: 0 bases; J trimming: 5 bases; junction bases outside the gene matches: 6. Germline V gene data show CDR1 as ENHRY and CDR2 as SYGVKD. CDR3 sequence: CAISESWTGGLDNEQFF. The CDR3 nucleotides read TGTGCCATCAGTGAGTCGTGGACAGGGGGCCTGGACAATGAGCAGTTCTTC.